This T cell receptor (beta chain) was sequenced in a study of shared clonotypes between healthy human individuals. The naive CD8 fraction comprised CD45RO-negative cells positively selected for CCR7 and excluded terminally differentiated effector memory CD45RA+ cells. The germline V gene encodes CDR1 MGHRA and CDR2 YSYEKL. The CDR3 totals 13 residues. J gave up 12 bases and V 3 bases, and 3 bases lay outside the gene matches. About this clone itself: Its matching antigen is unknown.

Generated by immunoSEQ multiplex PCR, the TCRdb table keeps only in-frame clones and is missing some. The data contain around 1.9 million clones, roughly 95% of them singletons. General study findings and limits: The authors sampled blood alone, and tissue repertoires likely differ. Genetic and exposure-history diversity was limited by the few donors. Some naive CD4 clonotypes, about 5.5%, turned up in common across several donors.

Input material: naive CD8+ T cells from PBMCs. This sequence joins TRBV4-1 and TRBJ1-4; 11 positions match TRBD1. This receptor was taken from a man aged 18 to 30 in good health. Some clones in this sample may be carry-over from other donors' samples. CDR3 DNA: TGCGCCAGCAGCCAGGACAGGGGGCATGAACTGTTTTTT. This gives the protein CASSQDRGHELFF.